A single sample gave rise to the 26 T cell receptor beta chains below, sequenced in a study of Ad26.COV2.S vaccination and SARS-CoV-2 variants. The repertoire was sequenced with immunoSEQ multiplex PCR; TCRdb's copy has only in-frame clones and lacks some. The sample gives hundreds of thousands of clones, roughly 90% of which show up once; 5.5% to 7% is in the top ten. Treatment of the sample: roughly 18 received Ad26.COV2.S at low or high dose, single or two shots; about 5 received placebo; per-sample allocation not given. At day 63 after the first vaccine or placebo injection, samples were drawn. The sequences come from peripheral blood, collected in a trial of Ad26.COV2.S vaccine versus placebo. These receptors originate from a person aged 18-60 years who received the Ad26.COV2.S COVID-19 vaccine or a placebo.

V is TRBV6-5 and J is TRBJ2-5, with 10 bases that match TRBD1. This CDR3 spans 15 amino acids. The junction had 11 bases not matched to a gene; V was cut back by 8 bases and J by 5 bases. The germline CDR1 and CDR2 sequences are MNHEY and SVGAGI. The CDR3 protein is CASATGGAGWETQYF. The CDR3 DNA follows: TGTGCCAGCGCGACAGGGGGCGCGGGTTGGGAGACCCAGTACTTC.

The DNA for the CDR3 is TGTGCCAGCAGCTTAGCCGGGGCGAGCAATCAGCCCCAGCATTTT. Translated: CASSLAGASNQPQHF. This chain joins TRBV7-9 and TRBJ1-5, with D possibly TRBD1 on 5 matching bases. CDR3 size: 15 residues. Trimming took 0 bases from V and 1 from J, leaving 7 bases between them. The germline gives CDR1 SEHNR, CDR2 FQNEAQ (reference sequence).

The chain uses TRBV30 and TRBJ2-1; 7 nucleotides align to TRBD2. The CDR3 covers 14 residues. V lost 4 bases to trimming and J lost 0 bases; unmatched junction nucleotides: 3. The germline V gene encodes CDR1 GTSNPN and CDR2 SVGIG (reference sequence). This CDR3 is CAWTAGSSYNEQFF. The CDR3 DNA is TGTGCCTGGACAGCGGGAAGCTCCTACAATGAGCAGTTCTTC.

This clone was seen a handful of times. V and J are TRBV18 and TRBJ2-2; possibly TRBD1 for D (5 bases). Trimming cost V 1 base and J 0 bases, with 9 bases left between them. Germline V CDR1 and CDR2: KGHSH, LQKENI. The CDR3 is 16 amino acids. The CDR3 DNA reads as TGTGCCAGCTCACCACGCAGGGTCCCGAACACCGGGGAGCTGTTTTTT. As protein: CASSPRRVPNTGELFF.

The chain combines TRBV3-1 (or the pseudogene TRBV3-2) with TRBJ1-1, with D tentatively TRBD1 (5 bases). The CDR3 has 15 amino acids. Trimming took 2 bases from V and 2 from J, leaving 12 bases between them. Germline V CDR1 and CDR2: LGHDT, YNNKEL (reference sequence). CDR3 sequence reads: CASSQSYRRNTEAFF. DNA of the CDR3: TGTGCCAGCAGCCAATCCTACAGGCGAAACACTGAAGCTTTCTTT.

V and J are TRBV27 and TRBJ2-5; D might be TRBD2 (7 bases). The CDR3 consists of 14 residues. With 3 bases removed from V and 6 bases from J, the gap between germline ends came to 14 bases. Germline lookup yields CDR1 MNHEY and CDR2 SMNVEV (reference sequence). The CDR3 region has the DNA TGTGCCAGCAGTTTTATACAGGGAGGGCAGACCCAGTACTTC. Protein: CASSFIQGGQTQYF.

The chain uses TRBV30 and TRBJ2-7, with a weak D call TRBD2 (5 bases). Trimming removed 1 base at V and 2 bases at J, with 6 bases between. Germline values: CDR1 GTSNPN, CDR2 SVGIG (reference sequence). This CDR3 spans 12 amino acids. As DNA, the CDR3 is TGTGCCTGGAGTGGAGGGACCTACGAGCAGTACTTC. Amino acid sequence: CAWSGGTYEQYF. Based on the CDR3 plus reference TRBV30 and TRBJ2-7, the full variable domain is SQTIHQWPATLVQPVGSPLSLECTVEGTSNPNLYWYRQAAGRGLQLLFYSVGIGQISSEVPQNLSASRPQDRQFILSSKKLLLSDSGFYLCAWSGGTYEQYFGPGTRLTVT.

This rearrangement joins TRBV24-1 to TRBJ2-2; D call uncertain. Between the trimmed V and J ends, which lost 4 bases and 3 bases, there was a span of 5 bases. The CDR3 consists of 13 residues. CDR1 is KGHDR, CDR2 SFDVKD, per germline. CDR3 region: CATSESYTGELFF. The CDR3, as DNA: TGTGCCACCAGTGAGAGTTACACCGGGGAGCTGTTTTTT.

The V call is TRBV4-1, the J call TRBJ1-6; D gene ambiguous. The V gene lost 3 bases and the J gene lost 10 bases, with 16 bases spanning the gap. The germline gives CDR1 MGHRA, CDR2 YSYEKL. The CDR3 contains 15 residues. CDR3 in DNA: TGCGCCAGCAGCCAGGGTTTGACCAATTTCTCACCCCTCCACTTT. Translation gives CASSQGLTNFSPLHF.

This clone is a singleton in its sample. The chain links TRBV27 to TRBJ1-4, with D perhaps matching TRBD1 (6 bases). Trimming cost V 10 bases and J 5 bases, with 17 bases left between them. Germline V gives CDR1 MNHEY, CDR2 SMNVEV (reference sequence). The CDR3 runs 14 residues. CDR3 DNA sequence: TGTGCCACGACCCTGGGGGGGGCGAATGAAAAACTGTTTTTT. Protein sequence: CATTLGGANEKLFF.

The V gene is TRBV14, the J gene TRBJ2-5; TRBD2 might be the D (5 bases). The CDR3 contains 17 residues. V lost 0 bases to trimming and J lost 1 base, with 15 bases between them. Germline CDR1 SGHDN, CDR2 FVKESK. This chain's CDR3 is CASSQDRRRAAQETQYF. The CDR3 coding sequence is TGTGCCAGCAGCCAAGATAGAAGGCGGGCCGCCCAAGAGACCCAGTACTTC.

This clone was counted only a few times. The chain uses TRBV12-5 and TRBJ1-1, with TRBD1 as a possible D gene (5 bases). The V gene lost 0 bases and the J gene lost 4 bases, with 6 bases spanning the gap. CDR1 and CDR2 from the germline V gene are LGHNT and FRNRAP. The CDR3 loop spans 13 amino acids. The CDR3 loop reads CASGLVQATEAFF. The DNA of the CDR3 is TGTGCTAGTGGTTTGGTACAGGCCACTGAAGCTTTCTTT. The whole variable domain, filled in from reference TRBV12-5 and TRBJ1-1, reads DARVTQTPRHKVTEMGQEVTMRCQPILGHNTVFWYRQTMMQGLELLAYFRNRAPLDDSGMPKDRFSAEMPDATLATLKIQPSEPRDSAVYFCASGLVQATEAFFGQGTRLTVV.

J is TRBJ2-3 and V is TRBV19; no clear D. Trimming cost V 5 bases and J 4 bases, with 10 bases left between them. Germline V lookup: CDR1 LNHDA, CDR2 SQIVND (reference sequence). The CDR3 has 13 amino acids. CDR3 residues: CASSRYEADTQYF. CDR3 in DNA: TGTGCCAGTAGTCGTTATGAAGCAGATACGCAGTATTTT.

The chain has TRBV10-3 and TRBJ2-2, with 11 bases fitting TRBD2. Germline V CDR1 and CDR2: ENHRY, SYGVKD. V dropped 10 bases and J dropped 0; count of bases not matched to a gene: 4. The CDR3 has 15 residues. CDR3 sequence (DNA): TGTGCCACCCTGACTAGCGGGACGAACACCGGGGAGCTGTTTTTT. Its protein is CATLTSGTNTGELFF.

CDR3 nucleotide sequence: TGTGCCAGCAGTGCGGGTGGGGGTAGGACTGAAGCTTTCTTT. Amino acids: CASSAGGGRTEAFF. The chain has TRBV25-1 and TRBJ1-1; tentative D call: TRBD1 (5 bases). V was shortened by 4 bases and J by 5 bases, with 14 bases between the two germline ends. The CDR3 length is 14 residues. Germline V gene lookup returns CDR1 MGHDK and CDR2 SYGVNS.

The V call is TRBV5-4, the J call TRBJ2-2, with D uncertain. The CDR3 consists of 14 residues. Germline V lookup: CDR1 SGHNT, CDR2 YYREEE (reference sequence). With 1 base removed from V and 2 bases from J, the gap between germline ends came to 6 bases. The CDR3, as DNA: TGTGCCAGCAGCTTGCAGTTAAACACCGGGGAGCTGTTTTTT. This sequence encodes CASSLQLNTGELFF.

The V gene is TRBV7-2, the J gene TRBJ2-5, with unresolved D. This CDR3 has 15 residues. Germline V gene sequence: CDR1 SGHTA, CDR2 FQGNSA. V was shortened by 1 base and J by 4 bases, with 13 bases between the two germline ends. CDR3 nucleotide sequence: TGTGCCAGCAGCTTAGGGCAGTTTTCTTCAGAGACCCAGTACTTC. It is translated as CASSLGQFSSETQYF.

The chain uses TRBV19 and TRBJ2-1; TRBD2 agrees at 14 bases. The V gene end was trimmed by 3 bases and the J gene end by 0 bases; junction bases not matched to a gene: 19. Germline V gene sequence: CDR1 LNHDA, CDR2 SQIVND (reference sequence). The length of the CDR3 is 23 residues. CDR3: CASSISRVKGLAGGTSSYNEQFF. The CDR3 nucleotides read TGTGCCAGTAGTATCAGTCGGGTCAAAGGACTAGCGGGAGGTACTAGCTCCTACAATGAGCAGTTCTTC. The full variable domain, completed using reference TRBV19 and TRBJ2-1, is DGGITQSPKYLFRKEGQNVTLSCEQNLNHDAMYWYRQDPGQGLRLIYYSQIVNDFQKGDIAEGYSVSREKKESFPLTVTSAQKNPTAFYLCASSISRVKGLAGGTSSYNEQFFGPGTRLTVL.

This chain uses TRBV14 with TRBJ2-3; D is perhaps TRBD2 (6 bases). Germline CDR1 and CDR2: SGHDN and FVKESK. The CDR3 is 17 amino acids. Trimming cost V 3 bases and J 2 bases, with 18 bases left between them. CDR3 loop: CASSHDRLDLFTDTQYF. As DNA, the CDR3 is TGTGCCAGCAGCCATGACCGACTAGACCTTTTCACAGATACGCAGTATTTT.

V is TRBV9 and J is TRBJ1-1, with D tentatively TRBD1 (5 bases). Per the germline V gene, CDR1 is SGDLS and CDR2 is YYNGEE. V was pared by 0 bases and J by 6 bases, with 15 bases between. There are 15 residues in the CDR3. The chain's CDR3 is CASSVGHGAGAEAFF. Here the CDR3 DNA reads TGTGCCAGCAGCGTAGGGCACGGGGCAGGAGCTGAAGCTTTCTTT.

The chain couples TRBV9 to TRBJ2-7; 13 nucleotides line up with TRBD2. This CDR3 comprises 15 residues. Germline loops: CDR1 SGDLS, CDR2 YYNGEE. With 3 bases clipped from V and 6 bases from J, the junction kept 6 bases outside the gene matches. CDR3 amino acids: CASSAPGLAGSEQYF. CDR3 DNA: TGTGCCAGCAGCGCCCCGGGACTAGCGGGAAGCGAGCAGTACTTC.

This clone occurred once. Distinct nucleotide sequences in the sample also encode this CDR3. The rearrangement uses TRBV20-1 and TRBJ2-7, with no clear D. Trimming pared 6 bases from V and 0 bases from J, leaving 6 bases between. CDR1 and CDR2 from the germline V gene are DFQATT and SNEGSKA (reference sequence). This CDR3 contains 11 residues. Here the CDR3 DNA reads TGCAGTGCCCGGAGCTCCTACGAGCAGTACTTC. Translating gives CSARSSYEQYF.

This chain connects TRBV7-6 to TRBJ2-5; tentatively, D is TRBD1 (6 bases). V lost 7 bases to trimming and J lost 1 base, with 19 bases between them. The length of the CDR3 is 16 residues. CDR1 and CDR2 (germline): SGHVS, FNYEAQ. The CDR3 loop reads CASTNWGLVGQETQYF. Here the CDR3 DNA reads TGTGCCAGCACAAATTGGGGGCTTGTCGGCCAAGAGACCCAGTACTTC. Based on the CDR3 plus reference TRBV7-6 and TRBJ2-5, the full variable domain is GAGVSQSPRYKVTKRGQDVALRCDPISGHVSLYWYRQALGQGPEFLTYFNYEAQQDKSGLPNDRFSAERPEGSISTLTIQRTEQRDSAMYRCASTNWGLVGQETQYFGPGTRLLVL.

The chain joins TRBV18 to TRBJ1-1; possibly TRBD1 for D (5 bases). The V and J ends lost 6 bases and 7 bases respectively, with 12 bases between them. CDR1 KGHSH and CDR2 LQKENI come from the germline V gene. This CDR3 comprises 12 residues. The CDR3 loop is CASSPWGGEAFF. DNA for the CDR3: TGTGCCAGCTCGCCCTGGGGGGGTGAAGCTTTCTTT.

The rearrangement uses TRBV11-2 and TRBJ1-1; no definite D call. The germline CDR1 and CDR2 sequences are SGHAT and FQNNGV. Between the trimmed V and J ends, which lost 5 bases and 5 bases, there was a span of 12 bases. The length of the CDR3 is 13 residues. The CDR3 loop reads CASSIFQVTEAFF. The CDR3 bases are TGTGCCAGCAGCATCTTCCAGGTGACTGAAGCTTTCTTT.

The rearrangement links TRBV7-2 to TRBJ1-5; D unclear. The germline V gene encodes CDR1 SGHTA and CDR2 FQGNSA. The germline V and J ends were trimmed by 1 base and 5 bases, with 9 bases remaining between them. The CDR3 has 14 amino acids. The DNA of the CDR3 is TGTGCCAGCAGCTTAGGGGGTGGGGATCAGCCCCAGCATTTT. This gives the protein CASSLGGGDQPQHF.